Following are 14 T cell receptor beta chains from one sample sequenced in a study of regulatory T cells in long-lasting Graves disease. Regarding time point: persistent/refractory GD, antithyroid drugs over 5 years with positive TRAb. PBMCs were the source of the RNA used for TCR sequencing. With iRepertoire HTBI primers and Arm-PCR of CDR3 regions, TCR beta libraries were built. Via MiXCR, TCRdb re-called the multiplex PCR reads, giving one row per CDR3 protein. The data show 700,000 or so distinct CDR3 sequences, around 30% seen once. This specimen consisted of peripheral blood mononuclear cells (PBMCs), obtained when the disease was refractory, from a patient treated with antithyroid drugs. The source of these receptors is a female donor with Graves disease.

This clonotype was counted a few times. The chain employs TRBV28 and TRBJ1-5, with 7 positions matching TRBD1. This CDR3 comprises 16 residues. The germline V gene encodes CDR1 MDHEN and CDR2 SYDVKM. With 3 bases clipped from V and 4 bases from J, the junction kept 9 bases outside the gene matches. The CDR3 sequence is CASSFPSTGSNQPQHF. CDR3 bases: TGTGCCAGCAGTTTCCCCTCGACAGGGTCGAATCAGCCCCAGCATTTT.

The J gene is TRBJ1-2, the V gene TRBV7-9, with 9 bases matching TRBD1. This CDR3 contains 14 residues. Germline V gene data show CDR1 as SEHNR and CDR2 as FQNEAQ (reference sequence). V dropped 1 base and J dropped 6; count of bases not matched to a gene: 3. The CDR3, as DNA: TGTGCCAGCAGCTTAGACAGGGGGCATAATGGCTACACCTTC. It is translated as CASSLDRGHNGYTF.

A few counts support this clonotype. The gene calls are TRBV12-3 or TRBV12-4 and TRBJ1-1; TRBD1 aligns across 7 bases. The CDR3 sequence is 11 residues long. With 9 bases clipped from V and 6 bases from J, the junction kept 4 bases outside the gene matches. The CDR3 DNA sequence: TGTGCCAGTACTACAGGGGCTGAAGCTTTCTTT. Its protein product is CASTTGAEAFF.

This clonotype was counted at least ten times. J is TRBJ2-5 and V is TRBV6-1, with 7 positions matching TRBD2. Germline CDR1 reads MNHNS; CDR2 reads SASEGT. This CDR3 is 14 amino acids long. V gave up 5 bases and J gave up 1 base; unmatched junction bases: 4. The chain's CDR3 is CASSIGLVQETQYF. The CDR3, as DNA: TGTGCCAGCAGTATAGGACTAGTCCAAGAGACCCAGTACTTC.

This clonotype was found a few times. This chain connects TRBV28 to TRBJ1-6, with TRBD1 matching over 7 bases. Trimming took 4 bases from V and 10 from J; bases not matched to a gene: 4. This CDR3 is built from 13 residues. The germline CDR1 and CDR2 sequences are MDHEN and SYDVKM. DNA for the CDR3: TGTGCCAGCAGTTATAGGGGGCAATCACCCCTCCACTTT. It yields the protein CASSYRGQSPLHF.

In its sample, this clonotype was seen many times. The chain joins TRBV12-3 or TRBV12-4 to TRBJ1-2; 10 bases are shared with TRBD1. The CDR3 covers 15 residues. Trimming cost V 6 bases and J 6 bases; bases outside gene matches: 10. CDR3 DNA sequence: TGTGCCAGCAGCCTAGGGACAGGGGCGTACGATGGCTACACCTTC. This sequence encodes CASSLGTGAYDGYTF.

This clonotype was seen a few times. This chain connects TRBV2 to TRBJ2-2, with TRBD2 identical over 11 bases. The V gene end was trimmed by 2 bases and the J gene end by 6 bases; junction bases not matched to a gene: 5. Per the germline V gene, CDR1 is SNHLY and CDR2 is FYNNEI. This CDR3 spans 16 amino acids. DNA for the CDR3: TGTGCCAGCAGTGAAAGACTAGCGGGAATTGCCGGGGAGCTGTTTTTT. It codes for CASSERLAGIAGELFF.

V gene TRBV9 combines with J gene TRBJ1-4; unclear D gene. The V end was cut by 0 bases, the J end by 6 bases, with 12 bases between. The CDR3 length is 15 residues. The germline gives CDR1 SGDLS, CDR2 YYNGEE. The CDR3 region has the DNA TGTGCCAGCAGCGTAGGGCAGATCCTTGATGAAAAACTGTTTTTT. Amino acids: CASSVGQILDEKLFF.

The chain links TRBV19 to TRBJ1-1; TRBD1 might be the D (6 bases). V was shortened by 0 bases and J by 4 bases, with 12 bases between the two germline ends. The CDR3 spans 15 residues. Germline CDR1 is LNHDA and CDR2 is SQIVND (reference sequence). DNA for the CDR3: TGTGCCAGTAGTATAGATTCGGGGGGCGGCACTGAAGCTTTCTTT. This gives the protein CASSIDSGGGTEAFF.

This rearrangement joins TRBV6-5 to TRBJ1-5; possible D gene TRBD1, 5 bases. The V gene lost 2 bases and the J gene lost 1 base, with 21 bases spanning the gap. The CDR3 covers 19 residues. CDR1 and CDR2 (germline): MNHEY, SVGAGI. The chain's CDR3 is CASSYPSPTSRGSNQPQHF. The CDR3 DNA follows: TGTGCCAGCAGTTACCCTTCCCCGACATCCCGGGGGAGCAATCAGCCCCAGCATTTT.

The rearrangement uses TRBV20-1 and TRBJ1-1, with D unclear. The CDR3 consists of 13 residues. Germline V gene lookup returns CDR1 DFQATT and CDR2 SNEGSKA (reference sequence). Trimming took 4 bases from V and 1 from J, leaving 10 bases between them. CDR3 residues: CSATLDGNTEAFF. The CDR3 region has the DNA TGCAGTGCTACTTTAGACGGGAACACTGAAGCTTTCTTT.

The chain employs TRBV27 and TRBJ2-7, with D possibly TRBD1 on 5 matching bases. This CDR3 is 15 amino acids long. Germline lookup yields CDR1 MNHEY and CDR2 SMNVEV (reference sequence). V lost 2 bases and J lost 4, with 15 bases in between. The DNA for the CDR3 is TGTGCCAGCAGTTTAGAACAGGAAGGACCTTACGAGCAGTACTTC. As protein: CASSLEQEGPYEQYF.

This chain joins TRBV7-2 and TRBJ1-4, with TRBD1 as a possible D gene (6 bases). The V end lost 10 bases, the J end lost 2 bases, and 20 bases lay between the germline ends. The CDR3 contains 16 residues. Germline V gene sequence: CDR1 SGHTA, CDR2 FQGNSA. The CDR3 protein is CATKTSRGATNEKLFF. The CDR3 DNA follows: TGTGCCACAAAAACATCGAGGGGGGCGACTAATGAAAAACTGTTTTTT.

The chain recombines TRBV29-1 with TRBJ1-5, with D perhaps TRBD1 (5 bases). This CDR3 comprises 14 residues. The germline gives CDR1 SQVTM, CDR2 ANQGSEA. V was pared by 7 bases and J by 2 bases, with 15 bases between. The CDR3 loop reads CSAGGLGGNQPQHF. CDR3 nucleotide sequence: TGCAGCGCCGGGGGTCTAGGGGGCAATCAGCCCCAGCATTTT.